This TCR beta chain was documented in a study of blood T cell repertoires in COVID-19. Study-level background: From T cells, B-cell-depleted T cells, or PBMCs came the material, which was cDNA or gDNA.

This clone was found once. Generated by immunoSEQ multiplex PCR, the TCRdb table keeps only in-frame clones and is missing some. The table lists 300,000 to 350,000 clones, nearly 90% of them singletons. The ends lost 0 bases at V and 8 bases at J; junction bases unmatched: 7. The germline CDR1 and CDR2 sequences are MRHNA and SNTAGT. This CDR3 has 16 amino acids. The source material was peripheral blood. The clonotype was recovered from a woman aged 40-49 years with COVID-19, enrolled during active disease. The V gene is TRBV6-4, the J gene TRBJ2-1; TRBD2 agrees at 10 bases. The CDR3 here is CASSDSSGGAAYEQFF. CDR3 nucleotide sequence: TGTGCCAGCAGTGACTCGAGCGGGGGGGCCGCTTATGAGCAGTTCTTC.